A single sample is the source of the 5 T cell receptor beta chains below, sequenced in a study of blood T cell repertoires in COVID-19. TCRdb's copy holds only in-frame clones and misses some; the assay was immunoSEQ multiplex PCR. The table shows about 99,000 clones, with less than 90% occurring only once. The sample was peripheral blood. The receptors were gathered from a man between 65 and 79 years old with active or convalescent COVID-19.

The rearrangement links TRBV18 to TRBJ1-2; D gene unclear. V was cut by 3 bases and J by 4 bases, with 18 bases left in between. The CDR3 runs 16 residues. Germline loops: CDR1 KGHSH, CDR2 LQKENI. The CDR3, as DNA: TGTGCCAGCTCACCCCCGGGCTCGGGGTCAGGCTATGGCTACACCTTC. Its protein is CASSPPGSGSGYGYTF.

This chain links TRBV7-2 with TRBJ1-1; 10 bases are a match to TRBD1. This CDR3 spans 15 amino acids. Trimming removed 6 bases from V and 1 base from J; junction bases left unmatched: 5. Germline V lookup: CDR1 SGHTA, CDR2 FQGNSA. The CDR3 nucleotides are TGTGCCAGCAGAAGACAGGGGGCGTCGAACACTGAAGCTTTCTTT. Residues: CASRRQGASNTEAFF.

The V gene is TRBV24-1, the J gene TRBJ1-5, with 7 bases identical to TRBD1. With V trimmed by 3 bases and J by 4 bases, 2 bases remained unmatched. Germline V gene data show CDR1 as KGHDR and CDR2 as SFDVKD. The CDR3 extends over 14 amino acids. CDR3 bases: TGTGCCACCAGTGATCCGACAGGGAATCAGCCCCAGCATTTT. Residues: CATSDPTGNQPQHF.

The chain links TRBV14 to TRBJ2-2, with TRBD2 as a possible D gene (6 bases). The CDR3 is made up of 16 amino acids. CDR1 SGHDN and CDR2 FVKESK come from the germline V gene. Trimming took 1 base from V and 5 from J, leaving 14 bases between them. CDR3: CASSQALGRLTGELFF. CDR3 in DNA: TGTGCCAGCAGCCAAGCTCTGGGGAGGTTGACCGGGGAGCTGTTTTTT.

V is TRBV6-5 and J is TRBJ2-6; D unclear. CDR3 size: 13 residues. V was cut by 10 bases and J by 1 base, with 8 bases left in between. Germline V gives CDR1 MNHEY, CDR2 SVGAGI. CDR3 protein: CATLLSGANVLTF. In DNA form, the CDR3 reads TGTGCCACTTTACTGTCTGGGGCCAACGTCCTGACTTTC.